This entry concerns a single TCR beta chain. Its specificity is unknown. These data originate in a study of human versus mouse CDR3 diversity and MHC coevolution. TCRdb keeps only in-frame clones here, not all; method: immunoSEQ multiplex PCR. The profile covers roughly 80,000 clones, with under 95% appearing a single time and less than 0.19% taken by the ten largest. The study's findings and limits: Compared with mice, human CDR3s carried more deletions and insertions on average.

Germline V gene sequence: CDR1 GTSNPN, CDR2 SVGIG (reference sequence). The V and J ends lost 4 bases and 6 bases, in that order; junction bases with no gene match: 3. The CDR3 totals 11 residues. This receptor was identified in a person aged 30 to 69 in good health. Sequences were obtained from naive CD4+ T cells from blood. As to subset: CD45RO-negative CD62L-positive naive CD4 T cells. This sequence joins TRBV30 and TRBJ2-7, with 7 bases that match TRBD2. CDR3 region: CAWNSGREQYF. The CDR3 DNA is TGTGCCTGGAATAGCGGGCGCGAGCAGTACTTC.